This is a list of T cell receptor beta chains from one sample in a study of beta chain features in type 1 diabetes. The repertoire was sequenced with immunoSEQ multiplex PCR; TCRdb's copy has only in-frame clones and lacks some. In the table there are some 900,000 clones, about a sixth of which are singletons. Sequencing used naive CD4+ T cells from blood. The receptor source for this set is a woman between 18 and 30 years old in good health. The CDR3 runs from the conserved cysteine through the conserved F or W. The D gene is left open where the match is weak. Clone size is not always given. Where it is, it says once, few, many or a class for expanded clones.

v_call: TRBV6-1; clone_size: few; j_call: TRBJ2-1; d_call: TRBD2; cdr3_aa: CAISESASGRAGEQFF; cdr3_nt: TGTGCCATCAGTGAGTCTGCTAGCGGGAGGGCCGGAGAGCAGTTCTTC
v_call: TRBV6-1; clone_size: -; j_call: TRBJ1-1; d_call: -; cdr3_aa: CASSNRDMNTEAFF; cdr3_nt: TGTGCCAGCAGTAACAGGGACATGAACACTGAAGCTTTCTTT
v_call: TRBV6-5; clone_size: -; j_call: TRBJ2-1; d_call: -; cdr3_aa: CASSYSGEQFF; cdr3_nt: TGTGCCAGCAGTTACTCTGGTGAGCAGTTCTTC
v_call: TRBV9; clone_size: -; j_call: TRBJ1-1; d_call: -; cdr3_aa: CASSPHADTEAFF; cdr3_nt: TGTGCCAGCAGCCCTCATGCGGACACTGAAGCTTTCTTT
v_call: TRBV25-1; clone_size: -; j_call: TRBJ2-2; d_call: -; cdr3_aa: CASSEWSGTGELFF; cdr3_nt: TGTGCCAGCAGTGAATGGAGTGGGACCGGGGAGCTGTTTTTT
v_call: TRBV18; clone_size: few; j_call: TRBJ2-7; d_call: TRBD1; cdr3_aa: CASSYPGQGSDEQYF; cdr3_nt: TGTGCCAGCTCGTACCCGGGACAGGGGTCAGACGAGCAGTACTTC
v_call: TRBV29-1; clone_size: few; j_call: TRBJ2-7; d_call: -; cdr3_aa: CSVDGTGSSYEQYF; cdr3_nt: TGCAGCGTTGACGGGACGGGGAGCTCCTACGAGCAGTACTTC
v_call: TRBV2; clone_size: few; j_call: TRBJ2-1; d_call: -; cdr3_aa: CASSSLPVSSYNEQFF; cdr3_nt: TGTGCCAGCAGTTCATTACCGGTTTCCTCCTACAATGAGCAGTTCTTC
v_call: TRBV18; clone_size: few; j_call: TRBJ2-3; d_call: -; cdr3_aa: CASSETATDTQYF; cdr3_nt: TGTGCCAGCTCGGAGACAGCGACAGATACGCAGTATTTT
v_call: TRBV2; clone_size: -; j_call: TRBJ2-3; d_call: -; cdr3_aa: CASQTGPSTDTQYF; cdr3_nt: TGTGCCAGCCAGACAGGACCGAGCACAGATACGCAGTATTTT
v_call: TRBV28; clone_size: -; j_call: TRBJ2-7; d_call: TRBD2; cdr3_aa: CASSLDGLAGPYEQYF; cdr3_nt: TGTGCCAGCAGTTTAGATGGGCTAGCGGGTCCGTACGAGCAGTACTTC
v_call: TRBV19; clone_size: -; j_call: TRBJ2-5; d_call: -; cdr3_aa: CASSGQGQETQYF; cdr3_nt: TGTGCCAGTAGTGGGCAGGGACAAGAGACCCAGTACTTC
v_call: TRBV19; clone_size: -; j_call: TRBJ1-1; d_call: -; cdr3_aa: CASSIAGGTEAFF; cdr3_nt: TGTGCCAGTAGTATAGCGGGGGGCACTGAAGCTTTCTTT
v_call: TRBV7-9; clone_size: few; j_call: TRBJ1-2; d_call: TRBD1; cdr3_aa: CASSLTTGAYGYTF; cdr3_nt: TGTGCCAGCAGCTTAACGACAGGGGCCTATGGCTACACCTTC
v_call: TRBV4-2; clone_size: few; j_call: TRBJ1-1; d_call: -; cdr3_aa: CASSLQNTEAFF; cdr3_nt: TGTGCCAGCAGCTTGCAGAACACTGAAGCTTTCTTT
v_call: TRBV5-8; clone_size: -; j_call: TRBJ1-3; d_call: -; cdr3_aa: CASNRLAGNTIYF; cdr3_nt: TGTGCCAGCAACCGACTCGCTGGAAACACCATATATTTT
v_call: TRBV2; clone_size: -; j_call: TRBJ2-7; d_call: -; cdr3_aa: CASSPTLTPGSYEQYF; cdr3_nt: TGTGCCAGCAGTCCTACCCTGACCCCGGGCTCCTACGAGCAGTACTTC
v_call: TRBV28; clone_size: -; j_call: TRBJ2-7; d_call: TRBD1; cdr3_aa: CASSQGAYEQYF; cdr3_nt: TGTGCCAGTTCCCAGGGGGCCTACGAGCAGTACTTC